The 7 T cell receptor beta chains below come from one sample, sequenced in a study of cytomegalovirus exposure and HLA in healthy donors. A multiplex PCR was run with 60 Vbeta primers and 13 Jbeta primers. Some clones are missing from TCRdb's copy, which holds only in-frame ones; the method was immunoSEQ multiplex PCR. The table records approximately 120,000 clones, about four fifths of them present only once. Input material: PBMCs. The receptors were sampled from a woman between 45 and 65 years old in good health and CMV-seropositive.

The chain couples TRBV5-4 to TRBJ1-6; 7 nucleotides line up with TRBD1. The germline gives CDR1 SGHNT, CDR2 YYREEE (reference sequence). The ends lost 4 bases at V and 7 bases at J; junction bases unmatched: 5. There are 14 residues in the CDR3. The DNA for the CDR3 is TGTGCCAGCAGCCCCGGGACAGCCAATTCACCCCTCCACTTT. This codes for CASSPGTANSPLHF.

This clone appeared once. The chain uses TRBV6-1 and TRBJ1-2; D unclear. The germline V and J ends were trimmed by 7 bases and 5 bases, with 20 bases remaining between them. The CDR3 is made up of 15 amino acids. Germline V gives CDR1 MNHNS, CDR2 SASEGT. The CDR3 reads CASMYAGSRWYGYTF. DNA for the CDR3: TGTGCCAGCATGTACGCGGGAAGTCGGTGGTATGGCTACACCTTC.

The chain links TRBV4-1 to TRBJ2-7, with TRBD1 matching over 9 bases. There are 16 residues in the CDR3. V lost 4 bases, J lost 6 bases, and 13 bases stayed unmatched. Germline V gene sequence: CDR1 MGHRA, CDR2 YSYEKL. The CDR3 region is CASSRLDGTGLIEQYF. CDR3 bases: TGCGCCAGCAGCCGCCTAGACGGGACAGGGTTAATCGAGCAGTACTTC.

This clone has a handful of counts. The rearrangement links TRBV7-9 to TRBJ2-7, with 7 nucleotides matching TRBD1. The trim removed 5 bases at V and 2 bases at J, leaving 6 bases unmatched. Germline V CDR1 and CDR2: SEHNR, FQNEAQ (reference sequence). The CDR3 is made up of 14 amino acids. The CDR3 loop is CASSGRTGPYEQYF. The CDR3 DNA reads TGTGCCAGCAGCGGGCGGACAGGACCCTACGAGCAGTACTTC. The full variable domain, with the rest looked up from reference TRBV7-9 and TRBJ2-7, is DTGVSQNPRHKITKRGQNVTFRCDPISEHNRLYWYRQTLGQGPEFLTYFQNEAQLEKSRLLSDRFSAERPKGSFSTLEIQRTEQGDSAMYLCASSGRTGPYEQYFGPGTRLTVT.

The CDR3 DNA is TGTGCCAGCGGACAGGGCAATCAGCCCCAGCATTTT. Encoded protein: CASGQGNQPQHF. This chain links TRBV6-6 with TRBJ1-5; 7 bases fit TRBD1. The V segment lost 8 bases and the J segment 2 bases; nucleotides outside the gene matches: 0. CDR3 size: 12 residues. Germline lookup yields CDR1 MNHNY and CDR2 SVGAGI (reference sequence).

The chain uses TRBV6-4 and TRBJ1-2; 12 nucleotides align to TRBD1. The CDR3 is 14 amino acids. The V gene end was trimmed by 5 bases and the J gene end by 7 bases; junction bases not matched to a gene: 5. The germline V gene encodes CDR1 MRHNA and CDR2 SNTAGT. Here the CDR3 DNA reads TGTGCCAGCAGTCCCGGGACAGGGGGCCGTGGCTACACCTTC. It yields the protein CASSPGTGGRGYTF.

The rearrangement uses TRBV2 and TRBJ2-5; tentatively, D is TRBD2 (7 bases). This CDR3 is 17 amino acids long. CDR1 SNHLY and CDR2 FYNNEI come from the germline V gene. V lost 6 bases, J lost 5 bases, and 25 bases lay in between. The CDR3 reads CASRSPRGGGAGETQYF. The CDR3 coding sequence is TGTGCCAGCAGGTCCCCCCGGGGAGGGGGGGCCGGTGAGACCCAGTACTTC.